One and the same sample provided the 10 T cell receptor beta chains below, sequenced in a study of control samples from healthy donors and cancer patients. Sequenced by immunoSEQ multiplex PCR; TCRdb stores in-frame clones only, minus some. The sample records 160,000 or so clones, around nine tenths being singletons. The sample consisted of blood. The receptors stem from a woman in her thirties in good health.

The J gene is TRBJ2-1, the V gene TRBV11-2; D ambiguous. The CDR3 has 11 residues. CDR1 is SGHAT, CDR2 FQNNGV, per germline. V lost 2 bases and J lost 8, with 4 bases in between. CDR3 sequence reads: CASSLRDEQFF. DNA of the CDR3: TGTGCCAGCAGCTTACGGGATGAGCAGTTCTTC.

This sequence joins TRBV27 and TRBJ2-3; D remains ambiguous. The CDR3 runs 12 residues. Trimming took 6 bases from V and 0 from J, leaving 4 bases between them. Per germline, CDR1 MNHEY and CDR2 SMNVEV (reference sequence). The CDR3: CASRISTDTQYF. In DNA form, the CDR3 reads TGTGCCAGCAGGATTAGCACAGATACGCAGTATTTT.

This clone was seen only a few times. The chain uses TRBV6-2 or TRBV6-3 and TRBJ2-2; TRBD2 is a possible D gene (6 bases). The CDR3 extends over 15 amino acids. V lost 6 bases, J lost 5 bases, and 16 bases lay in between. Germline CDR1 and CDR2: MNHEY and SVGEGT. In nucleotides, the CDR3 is TGTGCCAGCAGCGACGGGACTTGGGGTACCGGGGAGCTGTTTTTT. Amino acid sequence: CASSDGTWGTGELFF.

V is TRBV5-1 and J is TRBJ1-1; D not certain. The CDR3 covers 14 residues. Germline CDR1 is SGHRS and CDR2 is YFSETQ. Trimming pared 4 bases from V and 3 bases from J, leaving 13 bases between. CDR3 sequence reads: CASSMREHDTEAFF. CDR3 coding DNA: TGCGCCAGCAGCATGCGGGAGCATGACACTGAAGCTTTCTTT.

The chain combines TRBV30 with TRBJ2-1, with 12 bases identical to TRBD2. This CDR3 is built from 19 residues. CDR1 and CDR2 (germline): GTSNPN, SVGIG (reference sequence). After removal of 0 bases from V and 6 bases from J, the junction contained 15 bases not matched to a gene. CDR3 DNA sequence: TGTGCCTGGAGTGTACCCGGGACAGGGCCACTAGCGGGAGGCAATGAGCAGTTCTTC. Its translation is CAWSVPGTGPLAGGNEQFF.

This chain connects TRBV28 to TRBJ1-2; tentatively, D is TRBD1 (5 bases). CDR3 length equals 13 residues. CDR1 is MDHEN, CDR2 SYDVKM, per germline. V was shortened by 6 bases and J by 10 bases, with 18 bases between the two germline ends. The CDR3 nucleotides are TGTGCCAGCAGCCCGGGGCCGTCATTTGACTACACCTTC. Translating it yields CASSPGPSFDYTF.

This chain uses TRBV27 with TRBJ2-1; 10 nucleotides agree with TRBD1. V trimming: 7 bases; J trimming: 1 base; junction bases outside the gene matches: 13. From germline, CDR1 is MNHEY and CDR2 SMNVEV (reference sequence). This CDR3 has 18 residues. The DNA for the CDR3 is TGTGCCAGCATGGGGCCCGGGACAGGGGTAAGGTCCTACAATGAGCAGTTCTTC. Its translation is CASMGPGTGVRSYNEQFF.

CDR3 in DNA: TGTGCCAGCTCACCGGGGACCGTAAACACCGGGGAGCTGTTTTTT. As protein: CASSPGTVNTGELFF. The genes are TRBV18 and TRBJ2-2; tentatively, D is TRBD1 or TRBD2 (5 bases each). This CDR3 region has 15 residues. CDR1 and CDR2 from the germline V gene are KGHSH and LQKENI. The ends were cut back, 3 bases at V and 2 bases at J, with 10 bases in the middle.

CDR3 DNA sequence: TGTGCCAGCAGTGGCGCCTCCGGGGTAAGTCAGCCCCAGCATTTT. It translates to CASSGASGVSQPQHF. The chain carries TRBV28 and TRBJ1-5; D remains ambiguous. Germline lookup yields CDR1 MDHEN and CDR2 SYDVKM. The CDR3 length is 15 residues. Between the trimmed V and J ends, which lost 5 bases and 6 bases, there was a span of 17 bases. The full variable domain, with the rest looked up from reference TRBV28 and TRBJ1-5, is DVKVTQSSRYLVKRTGEKVFLECVQDMDHENMFWYRQDPGLGLRLIYFSYDVKMKEKGDIPEGYSVSREKKERFSLILESASTNQTSMYLCASSGASGVSQPQHFGDGTRLSIL.

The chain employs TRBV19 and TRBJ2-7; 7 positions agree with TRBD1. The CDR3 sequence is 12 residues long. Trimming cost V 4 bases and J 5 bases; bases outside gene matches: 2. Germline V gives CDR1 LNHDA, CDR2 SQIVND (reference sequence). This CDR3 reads CASSTGQDEQYF. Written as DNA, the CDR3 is TGTGCCAGTAGTACCGGACAGGACGAGCAGTACTTC. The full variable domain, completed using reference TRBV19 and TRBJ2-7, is DGGITQSPKYLFRKEGQNVTLSCEQNLNHDAMYWYRQDPGQGLRLIYYSQIVNDFQKGDIAEGYSVSREKKESFPLTVTSAQKNPTAFYLCASSTGQDEQYFGPGTRLTVT.